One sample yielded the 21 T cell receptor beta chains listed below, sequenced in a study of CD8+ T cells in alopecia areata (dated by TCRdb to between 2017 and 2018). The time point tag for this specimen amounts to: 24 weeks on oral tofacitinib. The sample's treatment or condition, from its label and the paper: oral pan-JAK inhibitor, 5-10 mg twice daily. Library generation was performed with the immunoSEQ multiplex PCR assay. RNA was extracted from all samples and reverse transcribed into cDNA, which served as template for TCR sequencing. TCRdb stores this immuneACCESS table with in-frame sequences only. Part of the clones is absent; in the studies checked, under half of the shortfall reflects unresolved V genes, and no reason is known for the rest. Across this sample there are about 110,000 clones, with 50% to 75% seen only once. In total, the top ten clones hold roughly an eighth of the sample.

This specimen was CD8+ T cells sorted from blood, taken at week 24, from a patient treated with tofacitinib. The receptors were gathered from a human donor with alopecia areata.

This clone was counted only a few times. The CDR3 reads CASSLDPDREGGETQYF. DNA for the CDR3: TGTGCCAGCAGCTTAGACCCGGACAGGGAAGGAGGAGAGACCCAGTACTTC. V and J are TRBV7-2 and TRBJ2-5; 8 bases are a match to TRBD1. This CDR3 is built from 17 residues. J lost 4 bases, V lost 1 base, and 11 bases had no gene match. Germline V gene data show CDR1 as SGHTA and CDR2 as FQGNSA.

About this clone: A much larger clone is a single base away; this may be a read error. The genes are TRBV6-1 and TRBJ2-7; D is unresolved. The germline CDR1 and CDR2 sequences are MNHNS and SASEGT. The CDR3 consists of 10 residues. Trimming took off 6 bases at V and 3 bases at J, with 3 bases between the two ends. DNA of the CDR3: TGTGCCAGCAGAGACTACGAGCAGTACTTC. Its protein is CASRDYEQYF.

The CDR3 protein is CASGGAVSSYEQYF. Here the CDR3 DNA reads TGTGCCAGCGGCGGCGCGGTGAGCTCCTACGAGCAGTACTTC. The chain recombines TRBV2 with TRBJ2-7, with D hard to call. CDR1 and CDR2 from the germline V gene are SNHLY and FYNNEI. V dropped 8 bases and J dropped 0 bases, with 14 bases sitting between them. CDR3 length: 14 residues.

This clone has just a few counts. The CDR3 DNA reads TGTGCCAGCCAACAGACAGAGAGTATGGACGAGCAGTACTTC. Its translation is CASQQTESMDEQYF. The chain uses TRBV7-9 and TRBJ2-7; D is perhaps TRBD1 (5 bases). In germline, CDR1 is SEHNR, CDR2 FQNEAQ (reference sequence). The germline V and J ends were trimmed by 8 bases and 5 bases, with 19 bases remaining between them. The CDR3 length is 14 residues.

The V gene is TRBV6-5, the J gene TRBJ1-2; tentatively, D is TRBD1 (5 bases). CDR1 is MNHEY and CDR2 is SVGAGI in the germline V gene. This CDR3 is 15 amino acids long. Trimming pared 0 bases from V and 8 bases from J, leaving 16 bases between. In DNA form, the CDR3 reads TGTGCCAGCAGTTACTCGGAAAACTGGGAGGGGGGCTACACCTTC. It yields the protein CASSYSENWEGGYTF.

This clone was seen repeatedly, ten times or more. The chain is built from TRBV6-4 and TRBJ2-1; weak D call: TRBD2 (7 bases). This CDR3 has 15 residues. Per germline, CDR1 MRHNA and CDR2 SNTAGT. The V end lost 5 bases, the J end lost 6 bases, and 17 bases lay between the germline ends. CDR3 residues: CASSRGASDLNEQFF. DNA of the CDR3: TGTGCCAGCAGTCGGGGGGCGTCCGACCTCAATGAGCAGTTCTTC.

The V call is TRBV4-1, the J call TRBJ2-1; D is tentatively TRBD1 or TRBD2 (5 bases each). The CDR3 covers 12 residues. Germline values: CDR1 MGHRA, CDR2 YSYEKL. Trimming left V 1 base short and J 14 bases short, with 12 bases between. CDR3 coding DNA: TGCGCCAGCAGCCAAGGTTGGGGGTTGAAGTTCTTC. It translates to CASSQGWGLKFF.

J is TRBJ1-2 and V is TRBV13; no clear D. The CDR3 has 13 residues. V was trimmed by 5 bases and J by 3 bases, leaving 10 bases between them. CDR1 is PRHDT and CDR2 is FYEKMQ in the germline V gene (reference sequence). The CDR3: CASSPPFDYGYTF. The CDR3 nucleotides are TGTGCCAGCAGCCCTCCCTTTGACTATGGCTACACCTTC.

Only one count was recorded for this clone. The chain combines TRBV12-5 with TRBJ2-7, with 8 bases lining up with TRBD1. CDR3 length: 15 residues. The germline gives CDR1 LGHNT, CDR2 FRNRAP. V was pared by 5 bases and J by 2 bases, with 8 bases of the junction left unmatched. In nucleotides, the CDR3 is TGTGCTAGTGGTCCCCGCCGGGACAGGACCTACGAGCAGTACTTC. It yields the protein CASGPRRDRTYEQYF.

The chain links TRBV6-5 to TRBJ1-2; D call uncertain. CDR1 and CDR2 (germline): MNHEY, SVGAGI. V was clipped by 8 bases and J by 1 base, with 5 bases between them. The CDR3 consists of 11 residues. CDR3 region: CASQDNYGYTF. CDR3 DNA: TGTGCCAGCCAGGATAACTATGGCTACACCTTC.

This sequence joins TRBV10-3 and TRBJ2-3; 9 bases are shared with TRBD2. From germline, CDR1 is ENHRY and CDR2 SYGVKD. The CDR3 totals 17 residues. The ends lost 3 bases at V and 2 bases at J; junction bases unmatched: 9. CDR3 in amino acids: CAISDKTSGSLTDTQYF. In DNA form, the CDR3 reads TGTGCCATCAGTGACAAGACTAGCGGCTCACTCACAGATACGCAGTATTTT.

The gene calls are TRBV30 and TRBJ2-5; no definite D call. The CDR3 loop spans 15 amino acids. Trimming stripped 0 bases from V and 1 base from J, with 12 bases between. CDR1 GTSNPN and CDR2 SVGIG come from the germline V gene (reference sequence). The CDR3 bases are TGTGCCTGGAGTGTATATAAAGGAACCCAAGAGACCCAGTACTTC. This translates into CAWSVYKGTQETQYF.

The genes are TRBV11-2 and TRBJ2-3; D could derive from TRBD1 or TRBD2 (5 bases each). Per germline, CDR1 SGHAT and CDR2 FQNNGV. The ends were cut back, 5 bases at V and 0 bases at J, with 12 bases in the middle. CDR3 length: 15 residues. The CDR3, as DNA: TGTGCCAGCAGCCCGGGGACGAGTAGCACAGATACGCAGTATTTT. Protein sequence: CASSPGTSSTDTQYF.

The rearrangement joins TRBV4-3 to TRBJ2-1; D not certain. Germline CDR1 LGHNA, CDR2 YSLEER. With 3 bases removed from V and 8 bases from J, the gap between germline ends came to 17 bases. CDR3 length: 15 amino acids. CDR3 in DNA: TGCGCCAGCAGCCACCGGGCTCCCGACGTCGATGAGCAGTTCTTC. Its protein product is CASSHRAPDVDEQFF.

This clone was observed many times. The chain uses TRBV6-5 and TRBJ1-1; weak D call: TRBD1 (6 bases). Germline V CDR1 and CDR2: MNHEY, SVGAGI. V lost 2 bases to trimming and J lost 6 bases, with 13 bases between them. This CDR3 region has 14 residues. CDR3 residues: CASSYLGGIAEAFF. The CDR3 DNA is TGTGCCAGCAGTTACCTAGGGGGAATTGCTGAAGCTTTCTTT.

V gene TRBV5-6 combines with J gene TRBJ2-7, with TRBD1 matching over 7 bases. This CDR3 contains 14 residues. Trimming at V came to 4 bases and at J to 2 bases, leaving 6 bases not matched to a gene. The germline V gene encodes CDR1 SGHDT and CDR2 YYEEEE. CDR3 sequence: CASSTPGQPYEQYF. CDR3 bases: TGTGCCAGCAGCACACCGGGACAGCCCTACGAGCAGTACTTC.

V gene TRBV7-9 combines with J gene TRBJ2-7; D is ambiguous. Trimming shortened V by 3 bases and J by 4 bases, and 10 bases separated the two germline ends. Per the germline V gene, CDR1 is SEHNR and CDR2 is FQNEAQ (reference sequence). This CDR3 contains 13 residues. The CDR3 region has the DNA TGTGCCAGCAGCTTCGACGGAATATACGAGCAGTACTTC. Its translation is CASSFDGIYEQYF.

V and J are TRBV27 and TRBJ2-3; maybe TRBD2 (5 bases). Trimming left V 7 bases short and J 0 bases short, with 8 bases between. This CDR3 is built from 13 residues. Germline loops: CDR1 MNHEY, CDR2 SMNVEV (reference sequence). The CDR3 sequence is CASTRASTDTQYF. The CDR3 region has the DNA TGTGCCAGCACGCGGGCCAGCACAGATACGCAGTATTTT.

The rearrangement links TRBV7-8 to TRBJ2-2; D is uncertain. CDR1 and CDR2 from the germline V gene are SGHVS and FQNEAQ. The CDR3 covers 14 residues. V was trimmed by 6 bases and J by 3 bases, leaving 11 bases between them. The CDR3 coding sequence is TGTGCCAGCAGGCATGGTGGATACACCGGGGAGCTGTTTTTT. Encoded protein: CASRHGGYTGELFF.

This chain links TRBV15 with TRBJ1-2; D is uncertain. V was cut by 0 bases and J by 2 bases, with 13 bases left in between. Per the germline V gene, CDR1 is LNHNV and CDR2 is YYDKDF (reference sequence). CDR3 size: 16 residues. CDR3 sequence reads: CATSRDYADLNYGYTF. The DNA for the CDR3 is TGTGCCACCAGCAGAGATTACGCCGACTTAAACTATGGCTACACCTTC.

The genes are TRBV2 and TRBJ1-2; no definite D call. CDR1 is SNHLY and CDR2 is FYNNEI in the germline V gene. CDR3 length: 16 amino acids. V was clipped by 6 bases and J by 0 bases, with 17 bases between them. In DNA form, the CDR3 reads TGTGCCAGCAGCACTCCACGTGGAAGTGCTAACTATGGCTACACCTTC. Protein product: CASSTPRGSANYGYTF.